Listed here are 30 T cell receptor beta chains from one sample, sequenced in a study of blood T cell repertoires in COVID-19. Assay used: immunoSEQ multiplex PCR; TCRdb lists only in-frame clones, some missing. The sample has 270,000 or so clones; roughly 85% are singletons. The source material was peripheral blood. Source of these receptors: a woman in her late teens or twenties with acute or convalescent COVID-19.

V gene TRBV6-2 or TRBV6-3 combines with J gene TRBJ2-2; 8 positions match TRBD1. The ends lost 4 bases at V and 4 bases at J; junction bases unmatched: 8. Germline V gene data show CDR1 as MNHEY and CDR2 as SVGEGT. The CDR3 length is 16 residues. The CDR3 reads CASSSKWTGFTGELFF. CDR3 nucleotides: TGTGCCAGCAGTTCCAAATGGACAGGGTTCACCGGGGAGCTGTTTTTT.

This chain links TRBV19 with TRBJ2-7, with 9 bases fitting TRBD2. The CDR3 length is 16 residues. The V gene end was trimmed by 1 base and the J gene end by 4 bases; junction bases not matched to a gene: 8. Germline CDR1 is LNHDA and CDR2 is SQIVND (reference sequence). CDR3 DNA sequence: TGTGCCAGTAGTATAGGCCTAGCGGGAAGCGGGTACGAGCAGTACTTC. Translating gives CASSIGLAGSGYEQYF. The full variable domain, its missing parts supplied by reference TRBV19 and TRBJ2-7, is DGGITQSPKYLFRKEGQNVTLSCEQNLNHDAMYWYRQDPGQGLRLIYYSQIVNDFQKGDIAEGYSVSREKKESFPLTVTSAQKNPTAFYLCASSIGLAGSGYEQYFGPGTRLTVT.

The V and J genes are TRBV27 and TRBJ2-7; possibly TRBD2 for D (5 bases). The CDR3 consists of 16 residues. Per germline, CDR1 MNHEY and CDR2 SMNVEV (reference sequence). The ends were cut back, 5 bases at V and 0 bases at J, with 17 bases in the middle. DNA for the CDR3: TGTGCCAGCAGTCCAACTCTAGGTGGGAGCTCCTACGAGCAGTACTTC. Protein product: CASSPTLGGSSYEQYF.

The chain combines TRBV13 with TRBJ2-1; the D gene is possibly TRBD2 (6 bases). The ends were cut back, 6 bases at V and 4 bases at J, with 16 bases in the middle. CDR1 and CDR2 from the germline V gene are PRHDT and FYEKMQ (reference sequence). CDR3 length: 15 residues. CDR3 in amino acids: CASSKGSGAYNEQFF. The DNA of the CDR3 is TGTGCCAGCAGTAAGGGTAGCGGAGCATACAATGAGCAGTTCTTC.

The chain is built from TRBV7-3 and TRBJ2-1; D may be TRBD2 (6 bases). V gave up 4 bases and J gave up 7 bases, with 11 bases separating them. The germline V gene has CDR1 SGHTA and CDR2 FQGTGA. This CDR3 spans 13 amino acids. The CDR3 DNA sequence: TGTGCCAGCAGCTCCTATCGGGGGAATGAGCAGTTCTTC. Translation: CASSSYRGNEQFF.

The chain employs TRBV2 and TRBJ2-7; 9 bases align to TRBD1. V shed 6 bases and J 5 bases; nucleotides not matched to a gene: 5. Germline CDR1 is SNHLY and CDR2 is FYNNEI. This CDR3 is built from 13 residues. CDR3 nucleotide sequence: TGTGCCAGCAGGACCGGGACAGGGAACGAGCAGTACTTC. Translated: CASRTGTGNEQYF.

The chain joins TRBV12-3 or TRBV12-4 to TRBJ2-7; 8 bases fit TRBD2. The CDR3 has 13 residues. J was trimmed by 7 bases and V by 4 bases; bases with no gene match: 6. Written as DNA, the CDR3 is TGTGCCAGCAGTTGGACCTCTAGCGGGGAGCAGTACTTC. Translated: CASSWTSSGEQYF.

This rearrangement joins TRBV7-2 to TRBJ2-5; the match to TRBD2 covers 13 bases. This CDR3 is 16 amino acids long. Trimming removed 5 bases from V and 6 bases from J; junction bases left unmatched: 9. Germline loops: CDR1 SGHTA, CDR2 FQGNSA. The CDR3 DNA reads TGTGCCAGCAGCGACCGGACTAGCGGGAGTACTCAGACCCAGTACTTC. It is translated as CASSDRTSGSTQTQYF.

This chain joins TRBV10-2 and TRBJ1-1, with D possibly matching TRBD1 (6 bases). The length of the CDR3 is 15 residues. Germline CDR1 is WSHSY and CDR2 is SAAADI. Trimming took off 0 bases at V and 3 bases at J, with 11 bases between the two ends. The CDR3 DNA follows: TGCGCCAGCAGTGAGTCCCGGGGGGCATACACTGAAGCTTTCTTT. It codes for CASSESRGAYTEAFF.

The rearrangement links TRBV3-1 (or the pseudogene TRBV3-2) to TRBJ1-1; D might be TRBD1 (5 bases). The CDR3 has 15 amino acids. V shed 0 bases and J shed 11 bases, with 19 bases lying between them. Germline assignment: CDR1 LGHDT and CDR2 YNNKEL (reference sequence). The CDR3 loop reads CASSQDGGTGVMAFF. DNA of the CDR3: TGTGCCAGCAGCCAAGATGGGGGGACGGGGGTGATGGCTTTCTTT.

This clone was observed once. The chain couples TRBV14 to TRBJ1-2; TRBD1 matches 9 bases. CDR1 SGHDN and CDR2 FVKESK come from the germline V gene. The J segment lost 5 bases and the V segment lost 0 bases, leaving 7 bases of the junction unmatched. The CDR3 is 16 residues long. DNA for the CDR3: TGTGCCAGCAGCCAAGATGGGGGACAGGGATGGTATGGCTACACCTTC. It yields the protein CASSQDGGQGWYGYTF.

The chain employs TRBV10-2 and TRBJ2-1, with D perhaps TRBD2 (6 bases). This CDR3 is 14 amino acids long. V shed 2 bases and J shed 6 bases, with 11 bases lying between them. CDR1 is WSHSY, CDR2 SAAADI, per germline. The DNA for the CDR3 is TGCGCCAGCAGTGAGCCGAATAGCGGCAATGAGCAGTTCTTC. Translated, it gives CASSEPNSGNEQFF.

This clone was detected only a few times. This rearrangement joins TRBV2 to TRBJ1-1; perhaps TRBD1 as D (5 bases). The CDR3 loop spans 13 amino acids. Germline values: CDR1 SNHLY, CDR2 FYNNEI. V lost 1 base, J lost 7 bases, and 10 bases lay in between. The CDR3, as DNA: TGTGCCAGCAGTGAAGAAGGGGTGGGTGAAGCTTTCTTT. Protein product: CASSEEGVGEAFF.

This chain joins TRBV6-4 and TRBJ2-3; 7 nucleotides match TRBD2. The CDR3 has 15 residues. Germline CDR1 MRHNA, CDR2 SNTAGT. V was pared by 10 bases and J by 3 bases, with 13 bases of the junction left unmatched. Here the CDR3 reads CATSSMAGVTDTQYF. The DNA of the CDR3 is TGTGCCACCTCATCCATGGCGGGAGTTACAGATACGCAGTATTTT.

The V gene is TRBV6-2 or TRBV6-3, the J gene TRBJ2-1, with D perhaps TRBD2 (6 bases). The V gene lost 0 bases and the J gene lost 1 base, with 13 bases spanning the gap. The germline V gene encodes CDR1 MNHEY and CDR2 SVGEGT. The CDR3 is 17 amino acids. The CDR3 loop reads CASSYSLAESSYNEQFF. CDR3 nucleotides: TGTGCCAGCAGTTACTCTTTAGCGGAGAGTTCCTACAATGAGCAGTTCTTC.

This clone was seen more than once but under ten times. The CDR3 spells CASSQEAGGNEKLFF. The DNA for the CDR3 is TGCGCCAGCAGCCAAGAGGCAGGGGGAAATGAAAAACTGTTTTTT. V is TRBV4-3 and J is TRBJ1-4; 7 bases match TRBD1. The germline gives CDR1 LGHNA, CDR2 YSLEER. There are 15 residues in the CDR3. Germline trimming cut 0 bases from V and 5 bases from J; bases unmatched to any gene: 3.

V gene TRBV27 combines with J gene TRBJ2-7; 8 positions agree with TRBD2. The length of the CDR3 is 13 residues. J gave up 1 base and V 5 bases, and 1 base lay outside the gene matches. Germline values: CDR1 MNHEY, CDR2 SMNVEV (reference sequence). The CDR3 DNA reads TGTGCCAGCAGTAGCGGGAGATCCTACGAGCAGTACTTC. Protein product: CASSSGRSYEQYF.

The chain links TRBV7-2 to TRBJ1-2; D possibly corresponds to TRBD1 (5 bases). V lost 5 bases, J lost 4 bases, and 14 bases lay in between. The germline CDR1 and CDR2 sequences are SGHTA and FQGNSA. The CDR3 loop spans 14 amino acids. The CDR3 DNA is TGTGCCAGCAGCCCGAGACAGTCGGGCTATGGCTACACCTTC. It encodes CASSPRQSGYGYTF.

The chain joins TRBV2 to TRBJ2-2; D is unclear. Germline V gene lookup returns CDR1 SNHLY and CDR2 FYNNEI. Trimming removed 0 bases from V and 4 bases from J, with 12 bases in between. The CDR3 sequence is 16 residues long. CDR3 DNA sequence: TGTGCCAGCAGTGAAGCCCCCCGGAGTGGCACCGGGGAGCTGTTTTTT. Its protein product is CASSEAPRSGTGELFF.

The chain has TRBV19 and TRBJ2-3; maybe TRBD1 (5 bases). This CDR3 has 13 amino acids. V was pared by 3 bases and J by 6 bases, with 10 bases between. Germline CDR1 is LNHDA and CDR2 is SQIVND (reference sequence). The CDR3 nucleotides are TGTGCCAGTAGTATCAGGGTCCTCGATACGCAGTATTTT. Protein sequence: CASSIRVLDTQYF.

The genes are TRBV25-1 and TRBJ2-7; perhaps TRBD2 as D (6 bases). V was cut by 4 bases and J by 6 bases, with 7 bases left in between. The CDR3 extends over 11 amino acids. The germline gives CDR1 MGHDK, CDR2 SYGVNS. CDR3 sequence reads: CASSVAVEQYF. DNA of the CDR3: TGTGCCAGCAGTGTAGCGGTCGAGCAGTACTTC.

This sequence joins TRBV7-2 and TRBJ2-5, with D possibly TRBD2 on 7 matching bases. CDR3 length equals 19 residues. Germline V gene data show CDR1 as SGHTA and CDR2 as FQGNSA. Trimming stripped 1 base from V and 2 bases from J, with 23 bases between. CDR3 DNA sequence: TGTGCCAGCAGCTTAGAGGGGGGGTTGGGCAGGTTCTCACAAGAGACCCAGTACTTC. Its translation is CASSLEGGLGRFSQETQYF. The full variable domain, completed using reference TRBV7-2 and TRBJ2-5, is GAGVSQSPSNKVTEKGKDVELRCDPISGHTALYWYRQSLGQGLEFLIYFQGNSAPDKSGLPSDRFSAERTGGSVSTLTIQRTQQEDSAVYLCASSLEGGLGRFSQETQYFGPGTRLLVL.

This clone was counted ten times or more. This sample includes further DNA sequences coding for the same CDR3. CDR3 protein: CASSPRQGENTEAFF. In nucleotides, the CDR3 is TGTGCCAGCAGCCCAAGACAGGGGGAGAACACTGAAGCTTTCTTT. The chain recombines TRBV9 with TRBJ1-1; 9 bases map to TRBD1. V dropped 4 bases and J dropped 1; count of bases not matched to a gene: 5. Germline values: CDR1 SGDLS, CDR2 YYNGEE. The CDR3 length is 15 residues.

The chain combines TRBV3-1 (or the pseudogene TRBV3-2) with TRBJ2-2; D is unresolved. Trimming removed 7 bases from V and 4 bases from J, with 16 bases in between. Germline values: CDR1 LGHDT, CDR2 YNNKEL (reference sequence). The CDR3 length is 15 residues. DNA for the CDR3: TGTGCCAGCACCTCCCTTGGGTCAGGCACCGGGGAGCTGTTTTTT. Translating it yields CASTSLGSGTGELFF.

The sample holds one count of this clone. The V call is TRBV7-2, the J call TRBJ2-7; a weak D match, TRBD1 (6 bases). The germline V gene has CDR1 SGHTA and CDR2 FQGNSA. Trimming stripped 5 bases from V and 4 bases from J, with 21 bases between. This CDR3 has 16 residues. CDR3: CASSESTGTRLYEQYF. The CDR3 region has the DNA TGTGCCAGCAGCGAATCGACCGGGACAAGATTATACGAGCAGTACTTC.

V and J are TRBV30 and TRBJ2-1; 13 bases are a match to TRBD2. V shed 5 bases and J 6 bases; nucleotides not matched to a gene: 7. Germline-derived CDR1 and CDR2 are GTSNPN and SVGIG (reference sequence). This CDR3 contains 15 residues. The DNA of the CDR3 is TGTGCCTGGGGACTAGCGGGAGCCGTAAGCAATGAGCAGTTCTTC. It specifies CAWGLAGAVSNEQFF.

The chain recombines TRBV9 with TRBJ2-5; D is perhaps TRBD2 (6 bases). Per germline, CDR1 SGDLS and CDR2 YYNGEE. The CDR3 has 18 residues. V was pared by 0 bases and J by 5 bases, with 23 bases between. The CDR3 bases are TGTGCCAGCAGCGTAGGATCCCAACTAGCAGCTCGCATCGAGACCCAGTACTTC. Its protein product is CASSVGSQLAARIETQYF.

The genes are TRBV27 and TRBJ2-3; 8 bases fit TRBD2. With 3 bases clipped from V and 0 bases from J, the junction kept 5 bases outside the gene matches. The CDR3 consists of 16 residues. Germline assignment: CDR1 MNHEY and CDR2 SMNVEV (reference sequence). The chain's CDR3 is CASSFRTSSSTDTQYF. The CDR3 coding sequence is TGTGCCAGCAGTTTCCGGACTAGCAGTAGCACAGATACGCAGTATTTT.

The chain couples TRBV12-3 or TRBV12-4 to TRBJ1-2, with D hard to call. This CDR3 region has 13 residues. The V and J ends lost 5 bases and 7 bases respectively, with 14 bases between them. The CDR3 here is CASSPGGRGGYTF. The CDR3 coding sequence is TGTGCCAGCAGTCCGGGAGGCCGAGGTGGCTACACCTTC.

The V call is TRBV19, the J call TRBJ2-2; TRBD1 aligns across 7 bases. Trimming cost V 6 bases and J 2 bases; bases outside gene matches: 9. There are 16 residues in the CDR3. Germline-derived CDR1 and CDR2 are LNHDA and SQIVND (reference sequence). The CDR3 nucleotides read TGTGCCAGTAGGGGGCAGGGACAGCCTAACACCGGGGAGCTGTTTTTT. Amino acid sequence: CASRGQGQPNTGELFF.